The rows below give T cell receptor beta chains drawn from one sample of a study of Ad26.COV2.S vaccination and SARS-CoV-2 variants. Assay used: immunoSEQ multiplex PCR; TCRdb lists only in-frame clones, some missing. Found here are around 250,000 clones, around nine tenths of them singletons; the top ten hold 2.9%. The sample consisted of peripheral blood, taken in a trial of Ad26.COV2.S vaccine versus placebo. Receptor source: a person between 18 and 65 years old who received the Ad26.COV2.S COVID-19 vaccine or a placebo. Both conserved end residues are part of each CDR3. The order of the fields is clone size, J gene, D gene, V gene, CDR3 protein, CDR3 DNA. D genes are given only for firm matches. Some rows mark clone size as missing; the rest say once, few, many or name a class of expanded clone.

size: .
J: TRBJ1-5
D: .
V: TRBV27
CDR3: CASSPYGRQIDGQPQHF
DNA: TGTGCCAGCAGTCCTTATGGGCGACAGATAGACGGTCAGCCCCAGCATTTT

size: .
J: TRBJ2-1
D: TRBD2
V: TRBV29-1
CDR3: CSVATGGRGEQFF
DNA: TGCAGCGTTGCCACGGGAGGCCGAGGTGAGCAGTTCTTC

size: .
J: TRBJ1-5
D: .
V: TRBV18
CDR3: CASSPTLIDINNQPQHF
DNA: TGTGCCAGCTCACCAACTCTCATTGACATTAACAATCAGCCCCAGCATTTT

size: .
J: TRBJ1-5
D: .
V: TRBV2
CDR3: CASSEAWRVQPQHF
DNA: TGTGCCAGCAGTGAAGCCTGGCGGGTACAGCCCCAGCATTTT

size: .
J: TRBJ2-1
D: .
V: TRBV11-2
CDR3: CASSLSRHEQFF
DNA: TGTGCCAGCAGCTTATCGAGGCATGAGCAGTTCTTC

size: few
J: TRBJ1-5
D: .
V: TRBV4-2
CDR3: CASSQLRGRSNQPQHF
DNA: TGTGCCAGCAGCCAATTGAGGGGTCGGAGCAATCAGCCCCAGCATTTT

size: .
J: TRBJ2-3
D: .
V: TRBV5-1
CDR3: CASTREGTQYF
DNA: TGCGCCAGCACCCGTGAGGGTACGCAGTATTTT

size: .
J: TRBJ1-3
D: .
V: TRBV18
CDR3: CASSSLGLNSGNTIYF
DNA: TGTGCCAGCTCGTCTCTCGGACTGAACTCTGGAAACACCATATATTTT

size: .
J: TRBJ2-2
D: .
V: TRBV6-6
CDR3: CASSSYTGELFF
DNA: TGTGCCAGCAGTTCATACACCGGGGAGCTGTTTTTT

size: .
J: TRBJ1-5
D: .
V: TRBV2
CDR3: CASSVGSQGAFPLSQPQHF
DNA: TGTGCCAGCAGTGTCGGTTCCCAGGGAGCGTTCCCTTTAAGTCAGCCCCAGCATTTT

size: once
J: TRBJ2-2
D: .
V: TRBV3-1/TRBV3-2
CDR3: CASSQDWSGELFF
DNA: TGTGCCAGCAGCCAAGATTGGTCCGGGGAGCTGTTTTTT

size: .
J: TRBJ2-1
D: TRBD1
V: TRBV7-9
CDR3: CASSFLLDRGSEQFF
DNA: TGTGCCAGCAGCTTTCTGCTGGACAGGGGGAGTGAGCAGTTCTTC

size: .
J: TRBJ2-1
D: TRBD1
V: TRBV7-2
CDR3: CASSSDRGNEQFF
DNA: TGTGCCAGCAGCTCCGACAGGGGGAATGAGCAGTTCTTC

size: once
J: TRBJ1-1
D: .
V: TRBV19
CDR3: CASSPGTVNTEAFF
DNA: TGTGCCAGTAGTCCCGGGACCGTGAACACTGAAGCTTTCTTT

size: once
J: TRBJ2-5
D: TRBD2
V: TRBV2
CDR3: CASFGTTQTQYF
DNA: TGTGCCAGCTTTGGGACTACTCAGACCCAGTACTTC

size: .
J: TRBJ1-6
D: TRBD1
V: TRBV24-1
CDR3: CATSDSRTGAHSPLHF
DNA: TGTGCCACCAGTGATTCCCGGACAGGGGCACATTCACCCCTCCACTTT

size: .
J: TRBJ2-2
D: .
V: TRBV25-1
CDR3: CASSVGQNTGELFF
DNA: TGTGCCAGCAGTGTCGGCCAGAACACCGGGGAGCTGTTTTTT

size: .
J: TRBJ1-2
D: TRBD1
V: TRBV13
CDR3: CASSHPPGQGFGYTF
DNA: TGTGCCAGCAGCCACCCCCCGGGACAGGGGTTCGGCTACACCTTC

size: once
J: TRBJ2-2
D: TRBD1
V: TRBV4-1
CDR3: CASSHRGQGLGGELFF
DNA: TGCGCCAGCAGCCACCGGGGACAGGGCCTGGGCGGGGAGCTGTTTTTT